This passage covers 8 T cell receptor beta chains from one sample sequenced in a study of blood T cell repertoires in COVID-19. Method: immunoSEQ multiplex PCR; TCRdb's copy keeps in-frame clones and lacks some. Of about 70,000 clones listed, more than 75% are singletons. The specimen was peripheral blood. The origin of the receptors is a woman in her seventies with acute or convalescent COVID-19.

The J gene is TRBJ2-3, the V gene TRBV30, with 10 bases identical to TRBD2. CDR1 and CDR2 (germline): GTSNPN, SVGIG (reference sequence). This CDR3 is 18 amino acids long. With 2 bases clipped from V and 3 bases from J, the junction kept 14 bases outside the gene matches. This chain's CDR3 is CAWSRNERGGRWTDTQYF. The DNA of the CDR3 is TGTGCCTGGAGTAGGAATGAGCGGGGGGGCCGGTGGACAGATACGCAGTATTTT. Full variable domain (outside the CDR3, taken from reference TRBV30 and TRBJ2-3): SQTIHQWPATLVQPVGSPLSLECTVEGTSNPNLYWYRQAAGRGLQLLFYSVGIGQISSEVPQNLSASRPQDRQFILSSKKLLLSDSGFYLCAWSRNERGGRWTDTQYFGPGTRLTVL.

The gene calls are TRBV18 and TRBJ2-7; D is possibly TRBD1 (6 bases). The CDR3 is 16 amino acids. The germline gives CDR1 KGHSH, CDR2 LQKENI. V shed 1 base and J shed 0 bases, with 13 bases lying between them. The CDR3 here is CASSPRPGTTSYEQYF. Here the CDR3 DNA reads TGTGCCAGCTCACCACGGCCGGGGACAACCTCCTACGAGCAGTACTTC. The entire variable domain, with the rest obtained from reference TRBV18 and TRBJ2-7, is as follows: NAGVMQNPRHLVRRRGQEARLRCSPMKGHSHVYWYRQLPEEGLKFMVYLQKENIIDESGMPKERFSAEFPKEGPSILRIQQVVRGDSAAYFCASSPRPGTTSYEQYFGPGTRLTVT.

The CDR3 nucleotides are TGTGCCAGCAGCTCACCGGGACAGGGGTCCTACGAGCAGTACTTC. Its translation is CASSSPGQGSYEQYF. The genes are TRBV7-6 and TRBJ2-7; TRBD1 agrees at 10 bases. The CDR3 has 15 residues. V shed 4 bases and J 1 base; nucleotides not matched to a gene: 4. The germline V gene has CDR1 SGHVS and CDR2 FNYEAQ.

The V and J genes are TRBV18 and TRBJ1-2; the D gene is possibly TRBD1 (5 bases). This CDR3 comprises 14 residues. Looked up from germline, CDR1 is KGHSH and CDR2 is LQKENI. Trimming shortened V by 2 bases and J by 6 bases, and 13 bases separated the two germline ends. The CDR3: CASSPGDSVDGYTF. CDR3 sequence (DNA): TGTGCCAGCTCACCAGGTGACAGCGTCGATGGCTACACCTTC. Based on the CDR3 plus reference TRBV18 and TRBJ1-2, the full variable domain is NAGVMQNPRHLVRRRGQEARLRCSPMKGHSHVYWYRQLPEEGLKFMVYLQKENIIDESGMPKERFSAEFPKEGPSILRIQQVVRGDSAAYFCASSPGDSVDGYTFGSGTRLTVV.

V usage is TRBV6-2 or TRBV6-3 and J usage is TRBJ1-4, with a possible D match to TRBD1 (5 bases). Germline lookup yields CDR1 MNHEY and CDR2 SVGEGT. CDR3 length: 17 amino acids. The germline V and J ends were trimmed by 0 bases and 0 bases, with 11 bases remaining between them. The CDR3 is CASSYSGHLPTNEKLFF. CDR3 DNA: TGTGCCAGCAGTTACTCGGGGCACCTTCCAACTAATGAAAAACTGTTTTTT.

The chain has TRBV4-3 and TRBJ2-1; perhaps TRBD2 as D (5 bases). The CDR3 runs to 18 residues. V lost 0 bases and J lost 2, with 17 bases in between. Germline CDR1 reads LGHNA; CDR2 reads YSLEER. CDR3 amino acids: CASSQDWSGNFAYNEQFF. CDR3 DNA: TGCGCCAGCAGCCAAGATTGGTCGGGGAACTTCGCCTACAATGAGCAGTTCTTC.

The J gene is TRBJ2-1, the V gene TRBV18; 12 bases are a match to TRBD2. Germline loops: CDR1 KGHSH, CDR2 LQKENI. V gave up 3 bases and J gave up 5 bases; unmatched junction bases: 2. This CDR3 region has 15 residues. CDR3 loop: CASSPRTSGDNEQFF. In nucleotides, the CDR3 is TGTGCCAGCTCACCCCGGACTAGCGGGGACAATGAGCAGTTCTTC.

CDR3 loop: CASSFSLGSSYEQYF. The CDR3 region has the DNA TGTGCCAGCAGTTTCTCCTTGGGGAGCTCCTACGAGCAGTACTTC. This chain connects TRBV6-5 to TRBJ2-7; D possibly corresponds to TRBD2 (5 bases). The germline V gene has CDR1 MNHEY and CDR2 SVGAGI. The V and J ends lost 4 bases and 0 bases respectively, with 13 bases between them. The CDR3 covers 15 residues.